These 20 T cell receptor beta chains were sequenced from one sample in a study of blood T cells in healthy people across ages. Primed by a sample-barcoded 5' primer and a J-beta primer mix, a second PCR proceeded for 7 to 11 cycles. TCRdb passed the 5' RACE reads through MiXCR, listing each CDR3 protein once. The sample records 1.5 million to 2 million distinct CDR3 sequences, roughly 27% being singletons. Sample: blood. Receptors originate from a woman younger than 45 in good health.

This clonotype was seen repeatedly, ten times or more. The rearrangement links TRBV29-1 to TRBJ1-2; D perhaps matches TRBD1 (5 bases). Germline-derived CDR1 and CDR2 are SQVTM and ANQGSEA. This CDR3 region has 10 residues. With 7 bases removed from V and 8 bases from J, the gap between germline ends came to 11 bases. The CDR3 loop reads CSGGSHGYTF. In nucleotides, the CDR3 is TGCAGCGGGGGCAGCCACGGCTACACCTTC.

This clonotype is a singleton in its sample. With a much larger clone just one base away, this may be a read error. Because it lacks the conserved phenylalanine or tryptophan at the end, this CDR3 is likely a read error. This rearrangement joins TRBV4-1 to TRBJ2-7; D may be TRBD2 (5 bases). The CDR3 has 13 amino acids. Trimming took off 1 base at V and 4 bases at J, with 8 bases between the two ends. Germline assignment: CDR1 MGHRA and CDR2 YSYEKL. The CDR3 DNA reads TGCGCCAGCAGCCAAGGGAGGCGTTACGAGCAGTACTGC. Amino acid sequence: CASSQGRRYEQYC.

There are a few counts of this clonotype. The chain couples TRBV28 to TRBJ2-7; a weak D match, TRBD1 (6 bases). The CDR3 has 14 residues. The V end lost 6 bases, the J end lost 0 bases, and 12 bases lay between the germline ends. Germline loops: CDR1 MDHEN, CDR2 SYDVKM. The DNA of the CDR3 is TGTGCCAGCAGGGGACCGACAGGCTCCTACGAGCAGTACTTC. It translates to CASRGPTGSYEQYF.

The table lists this clonotype with a few counts. This chain uses TRBV24-1 with TRBJ2-3; 7 nucleotides line up with TRBD2. Trimming took 12 bases from V and 4 from J; bases not matched to a gene: 9. The length of the CDR3 is 13 residues. From germline, CDR1 is KGHDR and CDR2 SFDVKD. CDR3 region: CAASSGTADTQYF. The CDR3, as DNA: TGTGCCGCCTCTAGCGGTACGGCAGATACGCAGTATTTT.

Concerning this clonotype itself: A much larger clone is a single base away; this may be a read error. This chain connects TRBV27 to TRBJ1-2; 8 bases agree with TRBD1. V was pared by 2 bases and J by 7 bases, with 12 bases of the junction left unmatched. Germline lookup yields CDR1 MNHEY and CDR2 SMNVEV (reference sequence). The CDR3 is 16 amino acids. This CDR3 is CASSLLPWAGGPGYTF. For the CDR3, the DNA is TGTGCCAGCAGTTTACTCCCCTGGGCAGGGGGCCCTGGCTACACCTTC.

The chain carries TRBV6-5 and TRBJ2-6; 7 bases map to TRBD1. V was pared by 6 bases and J by 0 bases, with 5 bases of the junction left unmatched. The germline CDR1 and CDR2 sequences are MNHEY and SVGAGI. The CDR3 spans 16 residues. DNA of the CDR3: TGTGCCAGCAGCCGGACAGGCCGCTCTGGGGCCAACGTCCTGACTTTC. Its translation: CASSRTGRSGANVLTF.

Remarks on this clonotype: One junction end disagrees with the germline gene, perhaps due to a read error. Here the CDR3 DNA reads TGTGCCAGCAGTTTTCGACAGGGAGGTGAAAAACGGTTTTTT. This translates into CASSFRQGGEKRFF. This chain connects TRBV12-3 or TRBV12-4 to TRBJ1-4, with 7 bases matching TRBD1. The CDR3 covers 14 residues.

The sample holds a few counts of this clonotype. The chain combines TRBV5-1 with TRBJ2-3, with a tentative D call TRBD2 (5 bases). CDR1 SGHRS and CDR2 YFSETQ come from the germline V gene. This CDR3 spans 13 amino acids. Between the trimmed V and J ends, which lost 7 bases and 1 base, there was a span of 10 bases. The DNA of the CDR3 is TGCGCCAGCCGCGTGGAGGGCACAGATACGCAGTATTTT. This gives the protein CASRVEGTDTQYF.

The chain employs TRBV11-2 and TRBJ2-3, with 12 nucleotides matching TRBD2. The CDR3 runs to 20 residues. V gave up 0 bases and J gave up 0 bases; unmatched junction bases: 10. Germline V gene sequence: CDR1 SGHAT, CDR2 FQNNGV. CDR3 sequence: CASSLDVRGLAGTSTDTQYF. The CDR3 DNA sequence: TGTGCCAGCAGCTTAGATGTCCGAGGACTAGCGGGGACTAGCACAGATACGCAGTATTTT.

This chain uses TRBV12-3 or TRBV12-4 with TRBJ2-5; 10 nucleotides line up with TRBD2. The CDR3 has 18 amino acids. The J segment lost 1 base and the V segment lost 3 bases, leaving 11 bases of the junction unmatched. In DNA, the CDR3 is TGTGCCAGCAGTTTGGGGCCTAGCGGGGGAGACTTCCAAGAGACCCAGTACTTC. Its protein product is CASSLGPSGGDFQETQYF.

The J gene is TRBJ2-7, the V gene TRBV12-3 or TRBV12-4, with 8 bases matching TRBD1. The CDR3 covers 16 residues. Trimming cost V 0 bases and J 5 bases; bases outside gene matches: 9. In DNA form, the CDR3 reads TGTGCCAGCAGTTTAGCCGGCAGGGGGCGCGTCCACGAGCAGTACTTC. It translates to CASSLAGRGRVHEQYF.

This clonotype has just one count. J is TRBJ2-3 and V is TRBV7-2; 7 bases align to TRBD2. V dropped 3 bases and J dropped 0; count of bases not matched to a gene: 9. The CDR3 sequence is 17 residues long. Germline lookup yields CDR1 SGHTA and CDR2 FQGNSA. CDR3 amino acids: CASSFDITSESTDTQYF. As DNA, the CDR3 is TGTGCCAGCAGCTTCGATATAACTAGCGAAAGCACAGATACGCAGTATTTT.

The table lists this clonotype with a few counts. The chain carries TRBV7-2 and TRBJ2-3; D not certain. In germline, CDR1 is SGHTA, CDR2 FQGNSA. V was trimmed by 1 base and J by 6 bases, leaving 8 bases between them. The CDR3 is made up of 13 amino acids. The CDR3 is CASSLDGLDTQYF. The CDR3 region has the DNA TGTGCCAGCAGCTTAGACGGGCTGGATACGCAGTATTTT.

This clonotype has only a few counts. This sequence joins TRBV10-1 and TRBJ2-1, with D perhaps TRBD2 (6 bases). The germline gives CDR1 WNHNN, CDR2 SYGVQD (reference sequence). Trimming left V 8 bases short and J 0 bases short, with 11 bases between. This CDR3 region has 14 residues. The CDR3 nucleotides read TGCGCCAGCCCCGGGAGTTCCTCCTACAATGAGCAGTTCTTC. It encodes CASPGSSSYNEQFF.

This clonotype has more than one count but fewer than ten. The chain combines TRBV10-3 with TRBJ1-2; D unresolved. The CDR3 is made up of 14 amino acids. Germline V gene data show CDR1 as ENHRY and CDR2 as SYGVKD. The V end lost 6 bases, the J end lost 6 bases, and 17 bases lay between the germline ends. In DNA form, the CDR3 reads TGTGCCATCAGCGCAGGATCACCTAGGGATGGCTACACCTTC. It yields the protein CAISAGSPRDGYTF.

As to this clonotype: A read error likely explains this, since a far larger clone differs by one base. The chain joins TRBV7-9 to TRBJ2-7, with unresolved D. This CDR3 has 13 residues. CDR1 and CDR2 (germline): SEHNR, FQNEAQ (reference sequence). As DNA, the CDR3 is TGTGCCAGCAGCTTAGTCTCCTCCTGCGAGCAGTACTTC. Translating gives CASSLVSSCEQYF. Variable domain in full (rest from reference TRBV7-9 and TRBJ2-7): DTGVSQNPRHKITKRGQNVTFRCDPISEHNRLYWYRQTLGQGPEFLTYFQNEAQLEKSRLLSDRFSAERPKGSFSTLEIQRTEQGDSAMYLCASSLVSSCEQYFGPGTRLTVT.

The table lists this clonotype with a few counts. The chain uses TRBV20-1 and TRBJ2-5; 8 nucleotides line up with TRBD1. Germline trimming cut 5 bases from V and 5 bases from J; bases unmatched to any gene: 4. This CDR3 has 12 amino acids. Germline V gene sequence: CDR1 DFQATT, CDR2 SNEGSKA (reference sequence). The CDR3 bases are TGCAGTGCTGGTCGGACAGGGGAGACCCAGTACTTC. This translates into CSAGRTGETQYF.

The table lists this clonotype with a few counts. The V gene is TRBV20-1, the J gene TRBJ2-1; 10 bases agree with TRBD2. CDR1 DFQATT and CDR2 SNEGSKA come from the germline V gene (reference sequence). The CDR3 extends over 15 amino acids. The ends lost 0 bases at V and 5 bases at J; junction bases unmatched: 4. The CDR3 region has the DNA TGCAGTGCTAGAGATCCCCTAGCGGGAGACAATGAGCAGTTCTTC. The encoded protein is CSARDPLAGDNEQFF.

This clonotype has at least ten counts. This chain connects TRBV2 to TRBJ2-1; D perhaps matches TRBD1 (5 bases). Germline V lookup: CDR1 SNHLY, CDR2 FYNNEI. V was trimmed by 0 bases and J by 5 bases, leaving 20 bases between them. This CDR3 has 18 residues. CDR3 sequence (DNA): TGTGCCAGCAGTGAAGCGCTTCAGGGCAGGGATTCTCACAATGAGCAGTTCTTC. This sequence encodes CASSEALQGRDSHNEQFF.

This clonotype was seen a handful of times. The chain joins TRBV6-5 to TRBJ2-5; 12 bases match TRBD2. The CDR3 is made up of 15 amino acids. The germline V gene encodes CDR1 MNHEY and CDR2 SVGAGI. V trimming: 6 bases; J trimming: 6 bases; junction bases outside the gene matches: 8. The CDR3 bases are TGTGCCAGCAGCACGTCTAGCGGGGGGGGACAGACCCAGTACTTC. This translates into CASSTSSGGGQTQYF.